Shown below are 18 T cell receptor beta chains from a single sample sequenced in a study of cytomegalovirus exposure and HLA in healthy donors. The table came from immunoSEQ multiplex PCR; TCRdb's copy has only in-frame clones and leaves some out. The sample contains about 130,000 clones, roughly nine tenths of which appear only once. The sequenced sample consisted of PBMCs. These receptor sequences come from a young woman in good health and CMV-seronegative.

This clone was observed a single time. The chain has TRBV29-1 and TRBJ2-5, with D possibly matching TRBD1 (7 bases). Germline V gene sequence: CDR1 SQVTM, CDR2 ANQGSEA. V shed 6 bases and J shed 7 bases, with 21 bases lying between them. This CDR3 is built from 14 residues. CDR3 region: CSVIGTATSRTQYF. CDR3 DNA sequence: TGCAGCGTAATAGGGACAGCAACTAGCAGGACCCAGTACTTC.

The chain links TRBV11-2 to TRBJ1-1, with 10 bases identical to TRBD1. Germline CDR1 SGHAT, CDR2 FQNNGV. V lost 5 bases, J lost 6 bases, and 18 bases stayed unmatched. The CDR3 covers 18 residues. As DNA, the CDR3 is TGTGCCAGCAGCCCTAGGGACAGGGGACCTACACGGGGGCCTGAAGCTTTCTTT. This translates into CASSPRDRGPTRGPEAFF.

CDR3: CASSAGASYGYTF. CDR3 bases: TGTGCCAGCAGCGCTGGGGCGTCCTATGGCTACACCTTC. The rearrangement links TRBV13 to TRBJ1-2; D possibly corresponds to TRBD1 (5 bases). The CDR3 totals 13 residues. The V gene lost 5 bases and the J gene lost 4 bases, with 11 bases spanning the gap. The germline V gene encodes CDR1 PRHDT and CDR2 FYEKMQ (reference sequence).

This clone was counted once. J is TRBJ1-2 and V is TRBV10-3; 7 nucleotides line up with TRBD1. The CDR3 sequence is 14 residues long. The junction had 7 bases not matched to a gene; V was cut back by 2 bases and J by 7 bases. The germline CDR1 and CDR2 sequences are ENHRY and SYGVKD. DNA of the CDR3: TGTGCCATCAGTGAGGAAGGGGGCAGGGGTGGCTACACCTTC. It encodes CAISEEGGRGGYTF.

The CDR3 coding sequence is TGTGCCAGCAGTTTAGCCCTGATTGACAGTAACTATGGCTACACCTTC. Its translation is CASSLALIDSNYGYTF. The rearrangement joins TRBV28 to TRBJ1-2; perhaps TRBD1 as D (5 bases). The CDR3 is made up of 16 amino acids. Trimming left V 2 bases short and J 1 base short, with 14 bases between. Germline CDR1 is MDHEN and CDR2 is SYDVKM.

The gene calls are TRBV5-4 and TRBJ1-2; no reliable D call. The CDR3 contains 13 residues. The V and J ends lost 1 base and 2 bases respectively, with 6 bases between them. The germline V gene encodes CDR1 SGHNT and CDR2 YYREEE (reference sequence). DNA of the CDR3: TGTGCCAGCAGCTTGCAGGTCAACTATGGCTACACCTTC. It specifies CASSLQVNYGYTF.

The chain combines TRBV27 with TRBJ2-5; TRBD2 aligns across 9 bases. CDR3 length: 15 amino acids. The V and J ends lost 6 bases and 0 bases, in that order; junction bases with no gene match: 5. Germline V CDR1 and CDR2: MNHEY, SMNVEV (reference sequence). CDR3 in DNA: TGTGCCAGCAGCTTACGACTAGCGGACCAAGAGACCCAGTACTTC. Protein product: CASSLRLADQETQYF.

The genes are TRBV28 and TRBJ2-2, with 7 bases fitting TRBD1. The CDR3 extends over 17 amino acids. CDR1 and CDR2 from the germline V gene are MDHEN and SYDVKM. V was clipped by 4 bases and J by 1 base; unmatched bases: 9. The CDR3 DNA reads TGTGCCAGCAGTTACCCGACAGGGCGAATGAACACCGGGGAGCTGTTTTTT. Protein sequence: CASSYPTGRMNTGELFF.

V gene TRBV11-3 combines with J gene TRBJ2-3, with D hard to call. Germline V gene data show CDR1 as SGHNT and CDR2 as YENEEA. The CDR3 is 16 residues long. V gave up 5 bases and J gave up 2 bases, with 17 bases separating them. CDR3 coding DNA: TGTGCCAGCAGCGCGGTGTCTGGCGTAAACACAGATACGCAGTATTTT. Amino acids: CASSAVSGVNTDTQYF. Looking up the rest from reference TRBV11-3 and TRBJ2-3 gives the full variable domain: EAGVVQSPRYKIIEKKQPVAFWCNPISGHNTLYWYLQNLGQGPELLIRYENEEAVDDSQLPKDRFSAERLKGVDSTLKIQPAELGDSAVYLCASSAVSGVNTDTQYFGPGTRLTVL.

This sequence joins TRBV6-1 and TRBJ2-5; 8 nucleotides match TRBD2. Germline loops: CDR1 MNHNS, CDR2 SASEGT. The CDR3 length is 15 residues. Unmatched junction bases numbered 7, after V lost 5 bases and J lost 2 bases. The CDR3 DNA reads as TGTGCCAGCAGTACACTAGCGGACAGTCAAGAGACCCAGTACTTC. This encodes CASSTLADSQETQYF.

This chain uses TRBV9 with TRBJ1-3; D is perhaps TRBD1 (5 bases). Germline V CDR1 and CDR2: SGDLS, YYNGEE. The CDR3 spans 13 residues. The V end lost 4 bases, the J end lost 1 base, and 6 bases lay between the germline ends. The CDR3: CASSTGSGNTIYF. The CDR3 region has the DNA TGTGCCAGCAGCACAGGTTCTGGAAACACCATATATTTT.

The chain recombines TRBV27 with TRBJ2-7, with a tentative D call TRBD2 (7 bases). This CDR3 contains 12 residues. The germline gives CDR1 MNHEY, CDR2 SMNVEV (reference sequence). The V gene lost 9 bases and the J gene lost 4 bases, with 13 bases spanning the gap. CDR3 in amino acids: CASYEGGYEQYF. The CDR3 nucleotides read TGTGCCAGTTACGAGGGGGGGTACGAGCAGTACTTC.

The chain has TRBV25-1 and TRBJ2-1; no clear D. CDR1 MGHDK and CDR2 SYGVNS come from the germline V gene. V was cut by 3 bases and J by 5 bases, with 14 bases left in between. The CDR3 spans 15 residues. In DNA form, the CDR3 reads TGTGCCAGCAGTGACCCCTCCTCGGTGAACAATGAGCAGTTCTTC. Residues: CASSDPSSVNNEQFF.

This clone was seen once. CDR3 bases: TGTGCCAGCAGCAAAGACACTCTAGCCCAGCATTTT. This gives the protein CASSKDTLAQHF. The chain uses TRBV21-1 and TRBJ1-5. TRBV21-1 is tagged as a pseudogene. The CDR3 contains 12 residues.

The chain carries TRBV7-9 and TRBJ2-2, with D perhaps TRBD1 (6 bases). CDR1 SEHNR and CDR2 FQNEAQ come from the germline V gene (reference sequence). The CDR3 loop spans 15 amino acids. Trimming shortened V by 1 base and J by 5 bases, and 11 bases separated the two germline ends. The DNA for the CDR3 is TGTGCCAGCAGCTTAGAGGCAGGGGTGACCGGGGAGCTGTTTTTT. Protein sequence: CASSLEAGVTGELFF. Together with reference TRBV7-9 and TRBJ2-2, the CDR3 gives the full variable domain: DTGVSQNPRHKITKRGQNVTFRCDPISEHNRLYWYRQTLGQGPEFLTYFQNEAQLEKSRLLSDRFSAERPKGSFSTLEIQRTEQGDSAMYLCASSLEAGVTGELFFGEGSRLTVL.

The chain has TRBV30 and TRBJ1-1; D is ambiguous. The CDR3 is 13 amino acids. From germline, CDR1 is GTSNPN and CDR2 SVGIG (reference sequence). The ends were cut back, 5 bases at V and 0 bases at J, with 10 bases in the middle. CDR3: CAWEKGVNTEAFF. CDR3 DNA sequence: TGTGCCTGGGAGAAGGGAGTGAACACTGAAGCTTTCTTT.

The V call is TRBV5-4, the J call TRBJ2-5; D may be TRBD1 (6 bases). Germline assignment: CDR1 SGHNT and CDR2 YYREEE (reference sequence). V shed 4 bases and J shed 1 base, with 11 bases lying between them. This CDR3 region has 14 residues. The CDR3 region is CASSPGQSQETQYF. The CDR3 DNA reads TGTGCCAGCAGCCCAGGACAGTCCCAAGAGACCCAGTACTTC. Variable domain in full (rest from reference TRBV5-4 and TRBJ2-5): ETGVTQSPTHLIKTRGQQVTLRCSSQSGHNTVSWYQQALGQGPQFIFQYYREEENGRGNFPPRFSGLQFPNYSSELNVNALELDDSALYLCASSPGQSQETQYFGPGTRLLVL.

The chain recombines TRBV7-6 with TRBJ2-7, with 9 bases lining up with TRBD2. The CDR3 runs to 13 residues. J gave up 7 bases and V 3 bases, and 4 bases lay outside the gene matches. Germline V gene data show CDR1 as SGHVS and CDR2 as FNYEAQ. CDR3 DNA sequence: TGTGCCAGCAGCTTTAGCGGGAGCGAAGAGCAGTACTTC. Translated, it gives CASSFSGSEEQYF.